This TCR beta chain is from a study of T-cell memory formation after mild COVID-19. The CDR3 spans 12 residues. V was shortened by 4 bases and J by 6 bases, with 7 bases between the two germline ends. CDR1 is ENHRY and CDR2 is SYGVKD in the germline V gene. TCRdb independently ran MiXCR on the 5' RACE reads; one entry per CDR3 protein. Among 290,000 or so distinct CDR3 sequences listed, just under 20% were seen once. This clonotype was recorded many times. The chain employs TRBV10-3 and TRBJ2-4, with D perhaps TRBD2 (5 bases). This sequence originates from a man between 18 and 29 years old who had mild COVID-19 (a few samples of this study predate the infection). Cell type and time point are not known. Material for sequencing was PBMCs or a T cell subset sorted from them (not recorded which). Here the CDR3 reads CAISAEGNIQYF. The DNA of the CDR3 is TGTGCCATCAGTGCTGAGGGAAACATTCAGTACTTC.